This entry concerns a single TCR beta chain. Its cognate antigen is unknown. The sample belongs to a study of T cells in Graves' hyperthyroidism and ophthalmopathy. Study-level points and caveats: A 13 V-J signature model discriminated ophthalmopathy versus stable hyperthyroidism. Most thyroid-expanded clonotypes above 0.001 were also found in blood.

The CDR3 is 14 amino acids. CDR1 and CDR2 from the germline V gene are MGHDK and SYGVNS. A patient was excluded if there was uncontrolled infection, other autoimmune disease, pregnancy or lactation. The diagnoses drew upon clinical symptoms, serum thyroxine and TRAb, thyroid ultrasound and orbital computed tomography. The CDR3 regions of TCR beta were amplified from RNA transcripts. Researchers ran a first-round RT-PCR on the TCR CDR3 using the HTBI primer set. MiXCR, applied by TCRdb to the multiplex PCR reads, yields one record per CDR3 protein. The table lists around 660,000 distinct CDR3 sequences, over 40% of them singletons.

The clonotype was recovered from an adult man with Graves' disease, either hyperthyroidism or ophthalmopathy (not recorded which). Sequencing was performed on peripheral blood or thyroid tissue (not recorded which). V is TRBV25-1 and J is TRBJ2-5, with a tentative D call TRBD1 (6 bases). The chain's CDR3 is CARDPAGASETQYF. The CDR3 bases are TGTGCTAGAGATCCGGCAGGGGCAAGTGAGACCCAGTACTTC.